Shown below are 28 T cell receptor beta chains from a single sample sequenced in a study of shared clonotypes between healthy human individuals. TCRdb keeps only in-frame clones here, not all; method: immunoSEQ multiplex PCR. This table holds over a million clones, more than 95% found once. The sequenced sample was naive CD4+ T cells sorted from blood. Subset reported: CD45RA+ positively selected. Source of these receptors: a man aged 25-45 years in good health.

The DNA of the CDR3 is TGTGCCAGCCACGTCGACCGGGCCTCCTACGAGCAGTACTTC. Amino acids: CASHVDRASYEQYF. The chain carries TRBV6-1 and TRBJ2-7; D unresolved. Trimming cost V 8 bases and J 0 bases, with 14 bases left between them. Germline V gene sequence: CDR1 MNHNS, CDR2 SASEGT. This CDR3 spans 14 amino acids.

The V call is TRBV28, the J call TRBJ2-7; D is perhaps TRBD1 (5 bases). CDR1 MDHEN and CDR2 SYDVKM come from the germline V gene. The CDR3 extends over 13 amino acids. Trimming shortened V by 6 bases and J by 3 bases, and 12 bases separated the two germline ends. This chain's CDR3 is CASSRAPYYEQYF. CDR3 in DNA: TGTGCCAGCAGCAGGGCGCCCTACTACGAGCAGTACTTC.

CDR3 DNA sequence: TGTGCCAGCTCACCCAGGGGGCTCAAATGGGAAGCTTTCTTT. Protein product: CASSPRGLKWEAFF. The chain uses TRBV18 and TRBJ1-1, with 8 bases identical to TRBD1. This CDR3 has 14 amino acids. J was trimmed by 8 bases and V by 3 bases; bases with no gene match: 8. In germline, CDR1 is KGHSH, CDR2 LQKENI.

The chain couples TRBV5-4 to TRBJ2-7; TRBD1 might be the D (6 bases). Germline assignment: CDR1 SGHNT and CDR2 YYREEE (reference sequence). The V end was cut by 1 base, the J end by 4 bases, with 12 bases between. The CDR3 covers 14 residues. The CDR3 nucleotides are TGTGCCAGCAGCTTGCGAGGGGGAAGGTACGAGCAGTACTTC. It yields the protein CASSLRGGRYEQYF.

The rearrangement uses TRBV28 and TRBJ1-5; the match to TRBD1 covers 9 bases. Trimming at V came to 7 bases and at J to 6 bases, leaving 10 bases not matched to a gene. Per the germline V gene, CDR1 is MDHEN and CDR2 is SYDVKM. The length of the CDR3 is 15 residues. CDR3 DNA sequence: TGTGCCAGCACCGTCTCCGGGACAGGGTTTCAGCCCCAGCATTTT. This gives the protein CASTVSGTGFQPQHF.

This clone was seen more than once but under ten times. The V gene is TRBV7-9, the J gene TRBJ1-2; 7 bases match TRBD1. With V trimmed by 5 bases and J by 3 bases, 9 bases remained unmatched. The V gene's germline CDR1 is SEHNR and CDR2 FQNEAQ (reference sequence). The CDR3 contains 15 residues. In DNA form, the CDR3 reads TGTGCCAGCAGCACGAATACCGGGACAGACTATGGCTACACCTTC. Encoded protein: CASSTNTGTDYGYTF.

This chain uses TRBV18 with TRBJ1-3; weak D call: TRBD1 (5 bases). V was trimmed by 0 bases and J by 4 bases, leaving 13 bases between them. Germline CDR1 is KGHSH and CDR2 is LQKENI. The CDR3 spans 16 residues. The CDR3 is CASSPPRQGGGNTIYF. DNA of the CDR3: TGTGCCAGCTCACCACCGAGGCAGGGAGGAGGAAACACCATATATTTT.

The chain joins TRBV9 to TRBJ1-1; 11 bases line up with TRBD1. V was pared by 0 bases and J by 6 bases, with 16 bases of the junction left unmatched. Germline CDR1 is SGDLS and CDR2 is YYNGEE. The CDR3 is made up of 19 amino acids. The CDR3, as DNA: TGTGCCAGCAGCGTAGAAGTAGGGGCCTTAGGACAGGGGGCATCTGAAGCTTTCTTT. Residues: CASSVEVGALGQGASEAFF.

The chain couples TRBV2 to TRBJ2-5, with 10 bases aligning to TRBD2. Germline V gives CDR1 SNHLY, CDR2 FYNNEI. The CDR3 runs to 18 residues. Trimming removed 4 bases from V and 3 bases from J; junction bases left unmatched: 14. The CDR3 DNA is TGTGCCAGCAGTGTTACGAGTCGAAGACTAGCGGGCGAAGAGACCCAGTACTTC. Protein sequence: CASSVTSRRLAGEETQYF.

The rearrangement joins TRBV19 to TRBJ1-5; 11 nucleotides align to TRBD1. Germline CDR1 is LNHDA and CDR2 is SQIVND (reference sequence). The CDR3 loop spans 14 amino acids. V shed 3 bases and J 9 bases; nucleotides not matched to a gene: 4. The CDR3 coding sequence is TGTGCCAGTAGTATGGGACAGGGGGGCTGGCCCCAGCATTTT. Residues: CASSMGQGGWPQHF.

V is TRBV7-2 and J is TRBJ1-5; maybe TRBD1 (6 bases). This CDR3 region has 14 residues. V lost 5 bases and J 6 bases, leaving 14 bases between the germline ends. Germline CDR1 reads SGHTA; CDR2 reads FQGNSA. The CDR3 DNA follows: TGTGCCAGCAGCCCTAACAGGGTTGGTCAGCCCCAGCATTTT. This gives the protein CASSPNRVGQPQHF.

This clone was observed once. This chain connects TRBV19 to TRBJ2-1; 7 bases match TRBD1. V lost 4 bases, J lost 9 bases, and 3 bases stayed unmatched. Germline CDR1 reads LNHDA; CDR2 reads SQIVND (reference sequence). This CDR3 contains 12 residues. The CDR3 nucleotides read TGTGCCAGTAGTAGGACAGGTAGTGAGCAGTTCTTC. The encoded protein is CASSRTGSEQFF.

This rearrangement joins TRBV5-4 to TRBJ2-7; D is uncertain. The V end was cut by 0 bases, the J end by 11 bases, with 12 bases between. Looked up from germline, CDR1 is SGHNT and CDR2 is YYREEE (reference sequence). The length of the CDR3 is 12 residues. CDR3 region: CASSLVGLNEYF. The CDR3 DNA reads TGTGCCAGCAGCTTGGTGGGGTTGAATGAGTACTTC.

The chain is built from TRBV6-6 and TRBJ2-1, with TRBD2 as a possible D gene (5 bases). CDR3 length equals 15 residues. Per the germline V gene, CDR1 is MNHNY and CDR2 is SVGAGI (reference sequence). V was cut by 4 bases and J by 6 bases, with 16 bases left in between. DNA of the CDR3: TGTGCCAGCAGTTTCAGCGGACCTATCTCCAATGAGCAGTTCTTC. Translated: CASSFSGPISNEQFF.

The chain uses TRBV28 and TRBJ2-1, with 12 bases lining up with TRBD1. After removal of 5 bases from V and 6 bases from J, the junction contained 5 bases not matched to a gene. Germline lookup yields CDR1 MDHEN and CDR2 SYDVKM. The CDR3 spans 15 residues. The CDR3 spells CASSAPGQGANEQFF. As DNA, the CDR3 is TGTGCCAGCAGTGCCCCGGGACAGGGGGCCAATGAGCAGTTCTTC.

As regards this clone: Other DNA sequences of this sample code for an identical CDR3. The chain links TRBV28 to TRBJ2-1, with D uncertain. Looked up from germline, CDR1 is MDHEN and CDR2 is SYDVKM. V was trimmed by 4 bases and J by 10 bases, leaving 8 bases between them. The CDR3 runs 11 residues. CDR3 region: CASSSGGEQFF. CDR3 DNA sequence: TGTGCCAGCAGTTCAGGTGGCGAGCAGTTCTTC.

The CDR3 here is CASSLQPGTGLFF. The CDR3 nucleotides are TGTGCCAGCAGCCTCCAGCCAGGGACAGGGTTGTTTTTT. This chain links TRBV6-5 with TRBJ1-4; TRBD1 agrees at 9 bases. The V gene end was trimmed by 6 bases and the J gene end by 15 bases; junction bases not matched to a gene: 11. Germline CDR1 is MNHEY and CDR2 is SVGAGI. The CDR3 is 13 residues long.

The chain carries TRBV5-5 and TRBJ2-7; the D gene is possibly TRBD1 (6 bases). Germline V lookup: CDR1 SGHKS, CDR2 YYEKEE (reference sequence). V was shortened by 2 bases and J by 2 bases, with 14 bases between the two germline ends. The CDR3 is 15 residues long. The CDR3 region is CASSFRRQGTYEQYF. In DNA, the CDR3 is TGTGCCAGCAGCTTCCGTCGGCAGGGGACCTACGAGCAGTACTTC. Supplemented by reference TRBV5-5 and TRBJ2-7, the full variable domain reads DAGVTQSPTHLIKTRGQQVTLRCSPISGHKSVSWYQQVLGQGPQFIFQYYEKEERGRGNFPDRFSARQFPNYSSELNVNALLLGDSALYLCASSFRRQGTYEQYFGPGTRLTVT.

This clone was picked up one time. This specimen includes other DNA sequences encoding the same CDR3. The DNA for the CDR3 is TGTGCCAGCAGTCTGGGAAACACCATATATTTT. It yields the protein CASSLGNTIYF. This chain uses TRBV6-1 with TRBJ1-3; D unresolved. V lost 5 bases, J lost 4 bases, and 3 bases lay in between. This CDR3 is built from 11 residues. Germline-derived CDR1 and CDR2 are MNHNS and SASEGT.

CDR3 in DNA: TGTGCCAGCAGCTTAGCGAATTCGCCGGGAGCTAACTATGGCTACACCTTC. This encodes CASSLANSPGANYGYTF. The chain uses TRBV7-9 and TRBJ1-2, with D hard to call. Germline lookup yields CDR1 SEHNR and CDR2 FQNEAQ (reference sequence). V lost 0 bases, J lost 0 bases, and 14 bases lay in between. This CDR3 contains 17 residues. Drawing the rest from reference TRBV7-9 and TRBJ1-2, the complete variable domain is DTGVSQNPRHKITKRGQNVTFRCDPISEHNRLYWYRQTLGQGPEFLTYFQNEAQLEKSRLLSDRFSAERPKGSFSTLEIQRTEQGDSAMYLCASSLANSPGANYGYTFGSGTRLTVV.

The genes are TRBV5-1 and TRBJ1-1; D is perhaps TRBD1 (5 bases). The CDR3 runs 15 residues. Trimming removed 4 bases at V and 5 bases at J, with 18 bases between. CDR1 is SGHRS and CDR2 is YFSETQ in the germline V gene. CDR3 nucleotides: TGCGCCAGCAGCCCTGTGAGGCTGGGGGTAACTGAAGCTTTCTTT. It codes for CASSPVRLGVTEAFF.

The chain is built from TRBV5-1 and TRBJ2-5, with 11 bases that match TRBD2. Germline CDR1 SGHRS, CDR2 YFSETQ. V dropped 0 bases and J dropped 3; count of bases not matched to a gene: 4. This CDR3 region has 16 residues. The CDR3 loop reads CASSLAATSGEETQYF. The CDR3 DNA reads as TGCGCCAGCAGCTTGGCCGCGACTAGCGGGGAAGAGACCCAGTACTTC.

The rearrangement joins TRBV6-1 to TRBJ2-7; D unresolved. The V and J ends lost 6 bases and 4 bases respectively, with 13 bases between them. CDR3 size: 13 residues. CDR1 is MNHNS, CDR2 SASEGT, per germline. CDR3 region: CASSPLDGYEQYF. CDR3 in DNA: TGTGCCAGCAGCCCCCTAGACGGATACGAGCAGTACTTC.

The chain uses TRBV27 and TRBJ1-2, with a tentative D call TRBD1 (5 bases). CDR1 and CDR2 from the germline V gene are MNHEY and SMNVEV (reference sequence). This CDR3 contains 13 residues. Trimming took 3 bases from V and 8 from J, leaving 13 bases between them. The chain's CDR3 is CASSFLGVGGYTF. The CDR3 DNA follows: TGTGCCAGCAGTTTTTTAGGGGTGGGGGGCTACACCTTC.

With respect to this clone: An end of the junction differs from the germline gene, which may be a read error. V usage is TRBV2 and J usage is TRBJ1-2, with TRBD1 as a possible D gene (5 bases). This CDR3 region has 14 residues. CDR1 is SNHLY and CDR2 is FYNNEI in the germline V gene. The CDR3 nucleotides are TGTGCCACCAAGTTTCGACCAGGGCGCTATGACTACACCTTC. It encodes CATKFRPGRYDYTF.

V and J are TRBV7-2 and TRBJ2-1; D ambiguous. The CDR3 is 17 residues long. The V gene's germline CDR1 is SGHTA and CDR2 FQGNSA. The V gene lost 1 base and the J gene lost 4 bases, with 17 bases spanning the gap. In nucleotides, the CDR3 is TGTGCCAGCAGCTTAGGTTATAGCCTCTACCCTTACAATGAGCAGTTCTTC. This gives the protein CASSLGYSLYPYNEQFF.

The chain couples TRBV30 to TRBJ2-5; 8 positions match TRBD1. This CDR3 region has 15 residues. Trimming took 3 bases from V and 3 from J; bases not matched to a gene: 9. CDR1 is GTSNPN, CDR2 SVGIG, per germline (reference sequence). CDR3 sequence (DNA): TGTGCCTGGAGCCAGGGGGCGCGGTCCAAAGAGACCCAGTACTTC. Translating it yields CAWSQGARSKETQYF.

This chain links TRBV19 with TRBJ1-2; D gene uncertain. The CDR3 length is 14 residues. Trimming removed 7 bases from V and 3 bases from J, with 15 bases in between. CDR1 and CDR2 (germline): LNHDA, SQIVND (reference sequence). CDR3 protein: CASNNPGADYGYTF. The CDR3 DNA is TGTGCCAGTAACAACCCGGGAGCCGACTATGGCTACACCTTC.